This TCR beta chain is from a study of T cells in Graves' hyperthyroidism and ophthalmopathy. General observations from the study: Stable hyperthyroidism was told apart from ophthalmopathy by a model built on 13 V-J features.

Germline V CDR1 and CDR2: MNHEY, SMNVEV (reference sequence). V was cut by 3 bases and J by 8 bases, with 14 bases left in between. The CDR3 runs 13 residues. The sample holds many counts of this clonotype. What it binds is not known. Amplified TCR beta CDR3 regions derived from RNA transcripts. HTBI primers were employed in a first-round RT-PCR of the TCR CDR3. TCRdb redid the calling of the multiplex PCR reads with MiXCR, one entry per CDR3 protein. The sample holds hundreds of thousands of distinct CDR3 sequences; about 14% are singletons and the top ten take 10% to 13%. J is TRBJ2-7 and V is TRBV27; D may be TRBD1 (6 bases). The receptor was isolated from a woman under 30 with Graves' hyperthyroidism. Input material: blood. CDR3 sequence reads: CASSFPGHHQQYF. The DNA for the CDR3 is TGTGCCAGCAGTTTCCCGGGACACCATCAGCAGTACTTC.